One TCR beta chain is described in this entry. The entry originates in a study of blood T cells in healthy people across ages. With a J-beta primer mix and a sample-barcoded 5' primer, a second PCR ran about 6 to 11 cycles. TCRdb called the 5' RACE reads again in MiXCR, with one record for every CDR3 protein. The sample has around 1.5 million distinct CDR3 sequences; 30% to 40% are singletons. Sequencing was done on a sample of blood. The sequence was obtained from a woman under 40 in good health.

The CDR3 DNA sequence: TGTGCCAGCGGGGACAGGGGGACCCAAGAGACCCAGTACTTC. Translation: CASGDRGTQETQYF. The chain combines TRBV28 with TRBJ2-5; TRBD1 agrees at 11 bases. Germline-derived CDR1 and CDR2 are MDHEN and SYDVKM. Trimming took 8 bases from V and 1 from J; bases not matched to a gene: 3. The CDR3 totals 14 residues.